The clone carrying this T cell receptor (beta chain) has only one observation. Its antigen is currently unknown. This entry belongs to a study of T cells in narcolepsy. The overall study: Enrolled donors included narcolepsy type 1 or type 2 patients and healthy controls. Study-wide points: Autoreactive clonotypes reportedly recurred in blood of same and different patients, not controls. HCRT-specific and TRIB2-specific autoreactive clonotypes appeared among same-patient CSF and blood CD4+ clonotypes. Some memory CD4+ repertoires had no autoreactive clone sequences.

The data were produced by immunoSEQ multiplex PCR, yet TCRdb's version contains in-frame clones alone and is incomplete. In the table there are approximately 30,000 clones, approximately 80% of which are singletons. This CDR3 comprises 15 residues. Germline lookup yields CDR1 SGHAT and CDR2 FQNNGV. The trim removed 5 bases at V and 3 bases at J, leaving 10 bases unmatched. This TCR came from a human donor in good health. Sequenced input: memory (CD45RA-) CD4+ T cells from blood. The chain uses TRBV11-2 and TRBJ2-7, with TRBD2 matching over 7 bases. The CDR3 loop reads CASSVSSGNLYEQYF. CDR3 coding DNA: TGTGCCAGCAGCGTCTCGAGCGGGAACCTCTACGAGCAGTACTTC.